This entry concerns a single TCR beta chain. The specificity of this receptor is unknown. No per-base quality is available; no much larger clone lies one base away. The receptor library was made with the immunoSEQ multiplex PCR assay. T cell repertoires were profiled by deep sequencing of rearranged TCR beta loci, alongside multiparametric flow cytometry. TCRdb stores this immuneACCESS table with in-frame sequences only. Part of the clones is absent; in the studies checked, under half of the shortfall reflects unresolved V genes, and no reason is known for the rest. For this sample there are about 25,000 clones; roughly 90% appear just once. Roughly 19% of the sample rests with the top ten. This specimen belongs to a study of lymphopenia after photon versus proton radiotherapy (dated by TCRdb to the late 2010s). About the investigation overall: The study compared the immunological effects of photon versus proton radiation therapy in patients with gastrointestinal tumors who developed high-grade lymphopenia. The goal of the study was to characterize the differences between the two radiation modalities in how they affect the immune system. A cohort of under 25 patients with gastrointestinal tumors who received either photon or proton therapy and subsequently developed lymphopenia was included.

CDR1 SGHVS and CDR2 FQNEAQ are derived from the germline V gene. Its CDR3 holds 17 amino acids, cysteine through phenylalanine. This entry keeps only the CDR3 DNA: 51 bases, framed from base 1. The junction shows trimming of 2 bases on V and 2 bases on J, plus 15 bases between the germline ends. What the authors observed across the whole study: After the lymphocyte count nadir, repertoires from photon-treated patients showed oligoclonal expansion, particularly of CD8+ Temra cells, and this expansion drove the decline in diversity. Among patients across the cohort who died, overall survival time showed an inverse correlation with a larger post-nadir drop in TCR diversity. The authors looked at the survival association only in patients who died, and they framed better survival with proton therapy as a possibility rather than a demonstrated result. Relative stability during treatment was observed in proton-treated patients, whereas loss of naive T cells and TCR diversity and gain of effector/memory populations were observed in photon-treated patients.

The rearrangement combines TRBV7-8 with TRBJ2-2; the D gene is possibly TRBD1 or TRBD2, each agreeing over 5 bases. The TCR comes from a man between 50 and 59 years old with gastric cancer. This specimen was peripheral blood, taken from a patient treated with photon-based radiotherapy. In nucleotide form, the sequence is TGTGCCAGCAGCTTATTGTTGGGGACGGGAAACACCGGGGAGCTGTTTTTT. It codes for CASSLLLGTGNTGELFF.